Below, one TCR beta chain is given with its context. This clone occurred once. Its antigen is still unknown. Base quality data are lacking; no much larger clone is found one base away. This specimen belongs to a study of blood T cell repertoires in COVID-19 (dated by TCRdb to about 2020). Study-wide context: The collaborator samples originated in the United States, Italy and Spain and spanned the acute and convalescent phases of COVID-19. The material from the prospective study consisted of cDNA or gDNA derived from T cells, B-cell-depleted T cells, or PBMCs. The dataset comprised deeply sampled blood TCRbeta repertoires from subjects exposed to, actively infected with, or recovered from COVID-19. The repertoires were made available in a free public database intended to serve as a resource for research on the immune response to SARS-CoV-2. The samples were drawn from two sources: the first 160 participants of the ongoing ImmuneRACE study, and some 1,300 subjects contributed by 6 global collaborators. A de-identified subject ID, COVID-19 status, age in years and sex were almost always included in the sample metadata. Where available, HLA class I and class II types were obtained from metadata supplied by the sample provider rather than from assay-based typing. General study outcomes and caveats: The amount of clinical and demographic metadata varied by source and participant and was provided uncurated.

The collaborating institutions used their own protocols to collect whole blood in K2EDTA tubes. For TCRbeta analysis, collaborators shipped samples as frozen whole blood, isolated PBMCs, or DNA extracted from either of those sample types. The CDR3 runs 14 residues from the cysteine to the phenylalanine. Only the CDR3 part of the read is kept: 42 bases, read in frame from the first base. V and J lose 5 bases and 5 bases, and a span of 15 bases separates them. CDR1 and CDR2 were assigned from the germline V gene as SGHAT and FQNNGV. TCRbeta CDR3 regions were amplified from genomic DNA using the immunoSEQ Assay, a bias-controlled multiplex PCR. On the study's bioinformatics: Within the assay, amplification of reference gene primers was used to estimate how many nucleated cells each sample contained. To quantify the absolute abundance of each unique TCRbeta CDR3 rearrangement, sequence reads were collapsed and filtered. For each sample, productive Simpson clonality was calculated by taking the square root of Simpson's diversity index across productive rearrangements. Imported from immuneACCESS, the table was reduced by TCRdb to in-frame sequences with V and J called. These copies leave out some clones; in studies compared against another copy, an unresolved V gene accounts for under half, and the cause of the remainder is not known. V and J calls and clone size are given by that table; D and trimming were obtained from the DNA. Across this sample there are approximately 290,000 clones, with roughly 87% seen only once. Roughly 2% of the sample is in the top ten clones.

The origin of this receptor is a man in his late teens or twenties with active or convalescent COVID-19. Sample: peripheral blood. The receptor chain draws on TRBV11-2 and TRBJ1-1; D gene: possibly TRBD1, on 6 matching bases. The DNA sequence is as follows: TGTGCCAGCAGCACTAACAGGGCCCTAACTGAAGCTTTCTTT. Its protein is CASSTNRALTEAFF. The full variable domain, completed from the reference TRBV11-2 and TRBJ1-1 proteins outside the CDR3, reads EAGVAQSPRYKIIEKRQSVAFWCNPISGHATLYWYQQILGQGPKLLIQFQNNGVVDDSQLPKDRFSAERLKGVDSTLKIQPAKLEDSAVYLCASSTNRALTEAFFGQGTRLTVV.